This T cell receptor beta chain was identified in a study of blood T cell repertoires in COVID-19. For the study at large: Sources were T cells, B-cell-depleted T cells, or PBMCs; the material itself was cDNA or gDNA.

The data were produced by immunoSEQ multiplex PCR, yet TCRdb's version contains in-frame clones alone and is incomplete. This sample has around 72,000 clones, with 87% found just once. The sample was peripheral blood. The source of this sequence is a woman aged 50 to 65 with acute or convalescent COVID-19.

CDR3 nucleotide sequence: TGTGCCATCAGTGAGCCAGGGACAGCGAACACCGGGGAGCTGTTTTTT. Protein sequence: CAISEPGTANTGELFF. The genes are TRBV10-3 and TRBJ2-2, with TRBD1 matching over 7 bases. Trimming removed 2 bases from V and 0 bases from J; junction bases left unmatched: 3. The CDR3 extends over 16 amino acids. CDR1 ENHRY and CDR2 SYGVKD come from the germline V gene.